The clone carrying this T cell receptor beta chain was detected a few times. Its antigen is undetermined. The data are from a study of CD8 T cells in ankylosing spondylitis. Whole-study results and caveats: Reportedly, significant enrichment of disease-linked clones occurred in matched ankylosing spondylitis synovial fluid. Characteristic, it appeared, of ankylosing spondylitis blood was a TCR beta motif of eight highly homologous variants.

Germline CDR1 and CDR2: SGHVS and FQNEAQ. The CDR3 sequence is 17 residues long. The V gene end was trimmed by 4 bases and the J gene end by 6 bases; junction bases not matched to a gene: 7. TCRdb reprocessed the 5' RACE reads via MiXCR and lists one record per CDR3 protein. The sample shows fewer than 400,000 distinct CDR3 sequences, roughly 14% of them seen only once. The sequence was obtained from a male donor with ankylosing spondylitis or in good health (not recorded which). This rearrangement joins TRBV7-8 to TRBJ2-2, with 14 nucleotides matching TRBD2. The sample was blood, either unsorted or a sorted T cell fraction (not recorded which). The CDR3 nucleotides read TGTGCCAGCAGCTCGGGACTAGCGGGAGCGATTCCCGGGGAGCTGTTTTTT. Translated, it gives CASSSGLAGAIPGELFF.